The rows below give T cell receptor beta chains drawn from one sample of a study of OX40 agonist ivuxolimab in advanced cancers. The method was immunoSEQ multiplex PCR; TCRdb's version includes in-frame clones alone and lacks a portion of them. This table holds about 82,000 clones, 70% to 90% found once. The sequenced sample was CD4+ or CD8+ T cells sorted from blood, obtained in a trial of the OX40 agonist ivuxolimab. The origin of the receptors is an adult with an advanced solid tumor such as melanoma, head and neck, liver or kidney cancer. CDR3s leave out the opening cysteine and the closing phenylalanine or tryptophan.

v_call cdr3_aa
TRBV7-9 ASSRPRQDSADTQY
TRBV5-3 AIGRDRCSGNTIY
TRBV7-2 ASSLGVATSTDTQY
TRBV30 AWRANDAAF
TRBV28 ASSLSRGARTEAF
TRBV29-1 SVEGQGIGYT
TRBV19 ASSIGGQHNQPQH
TRBV6-6 ASSQGNQPQH
TRBV2 ASSEAINEQF
TRBV21-1 ASSSGRRLQSEQF
TRBV18 ASSPISGGSYEQY
TRBV28 ASSLRRRTLGTEAF
TRBV7-2 AGRAGWVGELF
TRBV15 ATSRGPLGEQY
TRBV2 ASSGPPPTGGQGIYEQY
TRBV7-3 ASSPVGRADTQY
TRBV5-4 ASSLASGRAGTQY
TRBV5-1 ASSSTGSGANVLT
TRBV18 ASSPPGGRADEQF
TRBV28 ASSLPAANEQF
TRBV19 ASSMGPQQGARNQPQH
TRBV28 ASRNGGEGYEQY
TRBV7-2 ASSSRLNSNQPQH
TRBV29-1 SVALAGISTDTQY
TRBV29-1 SVSKPGQRYEQY
TRBV28 ASSPRTGSQPQH
TRBV2 ASNWAGIGETQY
TRBV5-1 ASSLGGAASTDTQY
TRBV6-6 ASTGGNTPYEQY
TRBV5-1 ASSPGQGGTYEQY
TRBV29-1 SVVSTGRSYNEQF
TRBV27 ASSLGRGRTDTQY
TRBV19 ASSRNREEFSQY
TRBV7-3 ASSLTGANVLT
TRBV5-1 ASSLTRQGVGEKLF
TRBV18 ASSSDLQETQY
TRBV5-4 ASSLRVAASLEQF
TRBV6-5 ASSFLNEKLF
TRBV7-6 ASSLFFRGSYNEQF
TRBV5-1 ASSFRTSGSLDEQF